Presented here are 19 T cell receptor beta chains from one specimen sequenced in a study of memory CD4+ T cells and cytomegalovirus serostatus. Produced via immunoSEQ multiplex PCR; TCRdb's table is partial and in-frame only. This sample has about 75,000 clones, with about 78% found just once. The sort gate was single viable CD3+CD4+CD8-CD45RO+ cells for memory CD4+ T cells. Sequenced sample: memory CD4+ T cells from blood. The receptors were gathered from an adult in good health and CMV-seropositive.

This chain uses TRBV5-4 with TRBJ2-7, with 9 bases that match TRBD2. From germline, CDR1 is SGHNT and CDR2 YYREEE (reference sequence). The V and J ends lost 4 bases and 0 bases, in that order; junction bases with no gene match: 5. The length of the CDR3 is 15 residues. CDR3 DNA: TGTGCCAGCAGCAGGCCTAGCGGGGCCTCCTACGAGCAGTACTTC. Translation gives CASSRPSGASYEQYF.

This clone was seen more than once but under ten times. Here the CDR3 DNA reads TGTGCCAGCAGCCAGAGACCAGGCGGAGAGACCCAGTACTTC. Its translation is CASSQRPGGETQYF. This sequence joins TRBV4-2 and TRBJ2-5, with unresolved D. The CDR3 totals 14 residues. Trimming stripped 3 bases from V and 4 bases from J, with 12 bases between. Germline assignment: CDR1 LGHNA and CDR2 YNFKEQ.

The J gene is TRBJ2-3, the V gene TRBV30, with 8 bases lining up with TRBD2. CDR1 is GTSNPN and CDR2 is SVGIG in the germline V gene (reference sequence). With V trimmed by 2 bases and J by 3 bases, 4 bases remained unmatched. The CDR3 loop spans 14 amino acids. The CDR3 sequence is CAWSSGGGTDTQYF. The CDR3 region has the DNA TGTGCCTGGAGTAGCGGGGGTGGAACAGATACGCAGTATTTT.

The CDR3 sequence: CASSPSRGARDGYTF. The CDR3 DNA is TGTGCCAGCAGCCCCAGTCGCGGGGCCCGGGATGGCTACACCTTC. The chain combines TRBV7-8 with TRBJ1-2; maybe TRBD1 (5 bases). The CDR3 covers 15 residues. With 5 bases removed from V and 6 bases from J, the gap between germline ends came to 19 bases. The germline CDR1 and CDR2 sequences are SGHVS and FQNEAQ.

A single count supports this clone. The V call is TRBV7-2, the J call TRBJ2-2, with 7 bases fitting TRBD2. The trim removed 2 bases at V and 1 base at J, leaving 10 bases unmatched. The germline CDR1 and CDR2 sequences are SGHTA and FQGNSA. The CDR3 sequence is 18 residues long. CDR3 nucleotide sequence: TGTGCCAGCAGCTTACGGCTAGCGGTTGGACTGAACACCGGGGAGCTGTTTTTT. Protein sequence: CASSLRLAVGLNTGELFF.

The CDR3 coding sequence is TGCGCCAGCAGCCACGGGACAGGGGAAGGCTACACCTTC. Residues: CASSHGTGEGYTF. This chain uses TRBV4-3 with TRBJ1-2; TRBD1 agrees at 10 bases. The ends lost 3 bases at V and 8 bases at J; junction bases unmatched: 3. CDR1 LGHNA and CDR2 YSLEER come from the germline V gene. The CDR3 is 13 amino acids.

The chain recombines TRBV5-1 with TRBJ2-2, with a possible D match to TRBD2 (5 bases). V was cut by 6 bases and J by 1 base, with 10 bases left in between. The CDR3 runs to 14 residues. CDR1 and CDR2 (germline): SGHRS, YFSETQ. The CDR3 sequence: CASNVEGNTGELFF. The CDR3 DNA follows: TGCGCCAGCAACGTAGAGGGGAACACCGGGGAGCTGTTTTTT.

CDR3 residues: CASSPGLGAETQYF. For the CDR3, the DNA is TGTGCCAGCAGCCCGGGACTGGGCGCAGAGACCCAGTACTTC. The chain links TRBV9 to TRBJ2-5, with D possibly TRBD2 on 6 matching bases. In germline, CDR1 is SGDLS, CDR2 YYNGEE. The CDR3 runs 14 residues. Trimming took 4 bases from V and 4 from J, leaving 14 bases between them.

V and J are TRBV30 and TRBJ2-5; 16 nucleotides align to TRBD2. Germline CDR1 GTSNPN, CDR2 SVGIG (reference sequence). J lost 4 bases, V lost 3 bases, and 5 bases had no gene match. The CDR3 loop spans 16 amino acids. In DNA, the CDR3 is TGTGCCTGGAGCCACGGGACTAGCGGGAGGGGAGAGACCCAGTACTTC. Its translation is CAWSHGTSGRGETQYF.

The gene calls are TRBV10-1 and TRBJ1-2; no clear D. CDR1 is WNHNN and CDR2 is SYGVQD in the germline V gene (reference sequence). This CDR3 is 14 amino acids long. The V end was cut by 0 bases, the J end by 7 bases, with 12 bases between. The DNA for the CDR3 is TGCGCCAGCAGTGAGTCGAGCGGGGTCGGTGGCTACACCTTC. Translation: CASSESSGVGGYTF.

The chain combines TRBV5-1 with TRBJ2-6, with 7 positions matching TRBD2. This CDR3 spans 19 amino acids. V dropped 2 bases and J dropped 0; count of bases not matched to a gene: 11. In germline, CDR1 is SGHRS, CDR2 YFSETQ. The CDR3 DNA reads as TGCGCCAGCAGCTTCTTAATAGCGGGTGGGCGCTCTGGGGCCAACGTCCTGACTTTC. Its translation is CASSFLIAGGRSGANVLTF.

The genes are TRBV28 and TRBJ1-1; 7 bases map to TRBD1. The germline gives CDR1 MDHEN, CDR2 SYDVKM. This CDR3 contains 16 residues. J gave up 2 bases and V 3 bases, and 9 bases lay outside the gene matches. The CDR3 here is CASSFPWTGRNTEAFF. The CDR3 nucleotides read TGTGCCAGCAGTTTCCCCTGGACAGGCCGAAACACTGAAGCTTTCTTT.

The sample holds a few counts of this clone. The chain combines TRBV29-1 with TRBJ1-1; D is perhaps TRBD1 (6 bases). Germline CDR1 and CDR2: SQVTM and ANQGSEA. V lost 4 bases and J 6 bases, leaving 15 bases between the germline ends. The CDR3 sequence is 13 residues long. CDR3 nucleotide sequence: TGCAGCGTTGGGGGGGCTGGTGGCGCTGAAGCTTTCTTT. Translating it yields CSVGGAGGAEAFF.

The chain combines TRBV5-1 with TRBJ1-6, with TRBD1 identical over 7 bases. The CDR3 sequence is 13 residues long. The germline CDR1 and CDR2 sequences are SGHRS and YFSETQ. Trimming cost V 5 bases and J 10 bases; bases outside gene matches: 6. CDR3 in DNA: TGCGCCAGCAGATGGGACAGTCGATCACCCCTCCACTTT. Protein sequence: CASRWDSRSPLHF.

This chain joins TRBV2 and TRBJ1-5; 8 bases match TRBD1. This CDR3 has 13 residues. The J segment lost 9 bases and the V segment lost 4 bases, leaving 5 bases of the junction unmatched. CDR1 SNHLY and CDR2 FYNNEI come from the germline V gene. The CDR3 nucleotides are TGTGCCAGCAGTGCGGCGGGGACAGGGCCCCAGCATTTT. This gives the protein CASSAAGTGPQHF.

The V call is TRBV19, the J call TRBJ1-1, with D perhaps TRBD1 (5 bases). Trimming cost V 10 bases and J 0 bases, with 21 bases left between them. Germline CDR1 and CDR2: LNHDA and SQIVND (reference sequence). The CDR3 has 16 residues. In DNA, the CDR3 is TGTGCCACAAGAAGGAACAGGAGACTCATGAACACTGAAGCTTTCTTT. Its translation: CATRRNRRLMNTEAFF.

V and J are TRBV6-5 and TRBJ2-5; 8 bases are a match to TRBD2. J gave up 2 bases and V 0 bases, and 5 bases lay outside the gene matches. CDR1 and CDR2 (germline): MNHEY, SVGAGI. This CDR3 contains 16 residues. The CDR3 DNA follows: TGTGCCAGCAGTTACTCCGCTAGCGGGTTTCAAGAGACCCAGTACTTC. It specifies CASSYSASGFQETQYF.

The V and J genes are TRBV6-4 and TRBJ2-1; D is ambiguous. Germline CDR1 MRHNA, CDR2 SNTAGT. The V and J ends lost 4 bases and 5 bases respectively, with 9 bases between them. This CDR3 is 13 amino acids long. The DNA of the CDR3 is TGTGCCAGCAGTGTAGACCGGAACAATGAGCAGTTCTTC. It codes for CASSVDRNNEQFF.

The V gene is TRBV5-1, the J gene TRBJ2-5; D gene unclear. V lost 5 bases and J lost 3, with 14 bases in between. Germline-derived CDR1 and CDR2 are SGHRS and YFSETQ. The CDR3 has 14 amino acids. CDR3 bases: TGCGCCAGCAGAGTAACGAGTGCAGAAGAGACCCAGTACTTC. As protein: CASRVTSAEETQYF.